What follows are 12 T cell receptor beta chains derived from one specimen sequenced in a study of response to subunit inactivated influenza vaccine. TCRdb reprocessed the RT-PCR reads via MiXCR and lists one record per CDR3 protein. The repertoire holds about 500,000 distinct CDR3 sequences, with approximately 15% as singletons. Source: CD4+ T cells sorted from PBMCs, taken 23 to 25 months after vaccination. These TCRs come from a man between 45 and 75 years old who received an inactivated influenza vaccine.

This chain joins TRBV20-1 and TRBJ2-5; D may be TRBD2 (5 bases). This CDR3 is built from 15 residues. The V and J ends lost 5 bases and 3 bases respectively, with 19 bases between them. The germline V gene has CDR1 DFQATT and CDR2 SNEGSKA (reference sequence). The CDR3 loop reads CSARRPDSIEETQYF. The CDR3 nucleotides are TGCAGTGCTCGCCGCCCGGACTCTATTGAAGAGACCCAGTACTTC.

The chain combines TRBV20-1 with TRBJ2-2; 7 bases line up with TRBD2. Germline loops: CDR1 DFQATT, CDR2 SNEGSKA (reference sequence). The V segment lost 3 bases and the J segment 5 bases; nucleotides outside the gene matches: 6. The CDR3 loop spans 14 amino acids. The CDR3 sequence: CSARGSGLTGELFF. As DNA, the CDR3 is TGCAGTGCTAGGGGTAGCGGGCTGACCGGGGAGCTGTTTTTT.

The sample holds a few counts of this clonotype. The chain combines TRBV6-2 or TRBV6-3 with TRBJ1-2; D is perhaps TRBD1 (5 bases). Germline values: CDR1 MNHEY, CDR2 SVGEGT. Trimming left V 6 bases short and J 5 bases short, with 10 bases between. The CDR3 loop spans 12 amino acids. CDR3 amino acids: CASSRRDYGYTF. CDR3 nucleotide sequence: TGTGCCAGCAGCCGCAGGGATTATGGCTACACCTTC.

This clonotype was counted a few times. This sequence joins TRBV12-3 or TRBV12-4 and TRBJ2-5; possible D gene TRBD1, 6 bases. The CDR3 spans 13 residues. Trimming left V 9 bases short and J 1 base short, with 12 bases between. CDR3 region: CASTEQGQETQYF. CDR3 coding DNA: TGTGCCAGTACAGAACAGGGCCAAGAGACCCAGTACTTC.

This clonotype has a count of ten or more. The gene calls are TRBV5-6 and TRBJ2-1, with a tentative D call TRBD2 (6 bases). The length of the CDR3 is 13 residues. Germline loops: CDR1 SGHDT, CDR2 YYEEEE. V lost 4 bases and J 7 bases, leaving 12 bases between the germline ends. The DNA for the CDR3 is TGTGCCAGCAGCCGGCGGGAAGTAAATGAGCAGTTCTTC. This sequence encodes CASSRREVNEQFF.

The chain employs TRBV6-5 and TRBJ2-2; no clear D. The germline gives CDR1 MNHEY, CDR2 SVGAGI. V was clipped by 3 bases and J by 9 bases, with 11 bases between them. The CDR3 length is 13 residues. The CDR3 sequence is CASSYPARRELFF. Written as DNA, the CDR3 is TGTGCCAGCAGTTATCCGGCTAGGCGGGAGCTGTTTTTT.

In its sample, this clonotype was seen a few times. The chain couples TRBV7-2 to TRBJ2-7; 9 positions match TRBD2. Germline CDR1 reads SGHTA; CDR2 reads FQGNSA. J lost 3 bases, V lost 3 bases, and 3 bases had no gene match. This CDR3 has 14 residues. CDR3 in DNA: TGTGCCAGCAGCTTGATAGCGGGAGTCTACGAGCAGTACTTC. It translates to CASSLIAGVYEQYF. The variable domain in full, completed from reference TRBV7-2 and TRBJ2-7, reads GAGVSQSPSNKVTEKGKDVELRCDPISGHTALYWYRQSLGQGLEFLIYFQGNSAPDKSGLPSDRFSAERTGGSVSTLTIQRTQQEDSAVYLCASSLIAGVYEQYFGPGTRLTVT.

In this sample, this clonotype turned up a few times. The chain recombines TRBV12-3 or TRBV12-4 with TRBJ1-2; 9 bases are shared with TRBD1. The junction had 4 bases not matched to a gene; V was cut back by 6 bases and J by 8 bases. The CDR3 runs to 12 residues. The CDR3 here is CASRQTGGGYTF. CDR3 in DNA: TGTGCCAGCAGACAGACAGGGGGAGGCTACACCTTC.

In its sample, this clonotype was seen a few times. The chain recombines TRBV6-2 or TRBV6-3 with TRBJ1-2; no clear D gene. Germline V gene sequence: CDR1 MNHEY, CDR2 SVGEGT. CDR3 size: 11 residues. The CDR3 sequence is CITSGVGGYTF. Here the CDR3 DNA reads TGTATTACCAGCGGCGTCGGAGGCTACACCTTC.

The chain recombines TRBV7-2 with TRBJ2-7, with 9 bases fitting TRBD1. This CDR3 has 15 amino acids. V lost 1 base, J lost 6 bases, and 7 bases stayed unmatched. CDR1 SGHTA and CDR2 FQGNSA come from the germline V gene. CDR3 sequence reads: CASSLVTGGVAEQYF. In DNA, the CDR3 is TGTGCCAGCAGCTTAGTTACAGGGGGCGTAGCCGAGCAGTACTTC.

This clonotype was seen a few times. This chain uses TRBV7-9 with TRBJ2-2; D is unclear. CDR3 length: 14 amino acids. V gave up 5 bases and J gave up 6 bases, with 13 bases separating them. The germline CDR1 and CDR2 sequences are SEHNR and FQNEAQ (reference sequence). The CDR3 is CASSPDKLAGELFF. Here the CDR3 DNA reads TGTGCCAGCAGCCCCGACAAGCTGGCCGGGGAGCTGTTTTTT.

The CDR3 nucleotides are TGCGCCAGCAGTTCGACAGGGGGGGCCGGGGAGCTGTTTTTT. It is translated as CASSSTGGAGELFF. The V and J genes are TRBV5-1 and TRBJ2-2; 9 bases align to TRBD1. Germline values: CDR1 SGHRS, CDR2 YFSETQ. The CDR3 has 14 residues. Trimming cost V 5 bases and J 6 bases; bases outside gene matches: 5.